These 28 T cell receptor beta chains originate from one sample sequenced in a study of OX40 agonist ivuxolimab in advanced cancers. The data were produced by immunoSEQ multiplex PCR, yet TCRdb's version contains in-frame clones alone and is incomplete. The sample lists about 48,000 clones; about 81% were seen once. The source material was CD4+ or CD8+ T cells sorted from blood, sampled in a trial of the OX40 agonist ivuxolimab. Source of these receptors: an adult with an advanced solid tumor such as melanoma, head and neck, liver or kidney cancer.

The chain is built from TRBV7-9 and TRBJ2-7; D not certain. V lost 6 bases, J lost 7 bases, and 13 bases lay in between. Germline V gene lookup returns CDR1 SEHNR and CDR2 FQNEAQ (reference sequence). The CDR3 spans 12 residues. The CDR3 loop is CASRRPTREQYF. The CDR3 coding sequence is TGTGCCAGCAGGCGGCCAACGAGGGAGCAGTACTTC.

This chain connects TRBV7-6 to TRBJ2-2, with 7 bases matching TRBD2. After removal of 5 bases from V and 6 bases from J, the junction contained 3 bases not matched to a gene. Germline CDR1 reads SGHVS; CDR2 reads FNYEAQ. This CDR3 contains 13 residues. The CDR3 sequence: CASSPSGAGELFF. The CDR3 DNA follows: TGTGCCAGCAGCCCAAGCGGGGCCGGGGAGCTGTTTTTT. Variable domain in full (rest from reference TRBV7-6 and TRBJ2-2): GAGVSQSPRYKVTKRGQDVALRCDPISGHVSLYWYRQALGQGPEFLTYFNYEAQQDKSGLPNDRFSAERPEGSISTLTIQRTEQRDSAMYRCASSPSGAGELFFGEGSRLTVL.

Only one count was recorded for this clone. The chain has TRBV4-2 and TRBJ2-2, with D perhaps given as TRBD1 or TRBD2 (5 bases each). The CDR3 extends over 16 amino acids. CDR1 LGHNA and CDR2 YNFKEQ come from the germline V gene. Trimming removed 2 bases from V and 0 bases from J, with 10 bases in between. The CDR3 DNA is TGTGCCAGCAGCCAAAGGGGAGCAACGAACACCGGGGAGCTGTTTTTT. Protein: CASSQRGATNTGELFF.

J is TRBJ2-4 and V is TRBV6-6, with 7 positions matching TRBD1. The germline gives CDR1 MNHNY, CDR2 SVGAGI (reference sequence). After removal of 6 bases from V and 1 base from J, the junction contained 9 bases not matched to a gene. This CDR3 is 16 amino acids long. The CDR3 region is CASRERQGRAKNIQYF. The DNA for the CDR3 is TGTGCCAGCAGGGAACGACAGGGTAGGGCCAAAAACATTCAGTACTTC.

The chain carries TRBV7-9 and TRBJ2-5, with a possible D match to TRBD2 (6 bases). Germline V gene sequence: CDR1 SEHNR, CDR2 FQNEAQ (reference sequence). V was shortened by 3 bases and J by 3 bases, with 17 bases between the two germline ends. This CDR3 comprises 16 residues. The CDR3 DNA follows: TGTGCCAGCAGCTTTAGTGCCCGGGAGTTCAAAGAGACCCAGTACTTC. Residues: CASSFSAREFKETQYF.

The V call is TRBV10-2, the J call TRBJ2-5; 7 bases fit TRBD2. V was pared by 8 bases and J by 3 bases, with 6 bases of the junction left unmatched. The germline V gene has CDR1 WSHSY and CDR2 SAAADI. CDR3 size: 13 residues. The chain's CDR3 is CASGRGAEETQYF. For the CDR3, the DNA is TGCGCCAGCGGGAGGGGAGCGGAAGAGACCCAGTACTTC.

This clone was seen a few times. The chain couples TRBV30 to TRBJ1-3; D not resolved. This CDR3 is 13 amino acids long. CDR1 is GTSNPN, CDR2 SVGIG, per germline (reference sequence). The V end lost 0 bases, the J end lost 3 bases, and 6 bases lay between the germline ends. In DNA form, the CDR3 reads TGTGCCTGGAGTGTAGGTGGTGGAAACACCATATATTTT. This sequence encodes CAWSVGGGNTIYF. The full variable domain, with the rest looked up from reference TRBV30 and TRBJ1-3, is SQTIHQWPATLVQPVGSPLSLECTVEGTSNPNLYWYRQAAGRGLQLLFYSVGIGQISSEVPQNLSASRPQDRQFILSSKKLLLSDSGFYLCAWSVGGGNTIYFGEGSWLTVV.

This chain joins TRBV15 and TRBJ2-7; 8 bases agree with TRBD1. The CDR3 totals 15 residues. Germline assignment: CDR1 LNHNV and CDR2 YYDKDF (reference sequence). V lost 1 base, J lost 5 bases, and 7 bases stayed unmatched. Here the CDR3 DNA reads TGTGCCACCAGCAGAGGCCGACAGGGGTCTAACGAGCAGTACTTC. It specifies CATSRGRQGSNEQYF.

In the case of this clone: In the same sample, other DNA sequences code for this CDR3. The chain joins TRBV11-2 to TRBJ1-2, with 9 positions matching TRBD1. With V trimmed by 6 bases and J by 8 bases, 7 bases remained unmatched. Germline V gene sequence: CDR1 SGHAT, CDR2 FQNNGV. The CDR3 is 13 residues long. The CDR3 sequence: CASSLQGAGGYTF. CDR3 nucleotides: TGTGCCAGCAGTCTACAGGGGGCAGGCGGCTACACCTTC.

The count of this clone is one. The chain carries TRBV9 and TRBJ2-7, with a tentative D call TRBD1 (6 bases). Germline V CDR1 and CDR2: SGDLS, YYNGEE. With 0 bases removed from V and 3 bases from J, the gap between germline ends came to 13 bases. The CDR3 loop spans 15 amino acids. The CDR3 sequence is CASSVEAGDYYEQYF. The CDR3 DNA is TGTGCCAGCAGCGTAGAGGCAGGGGATTACTACGAGCAGTACTTC.

This clone was detected only a few times. This rearrangement joins TRBV16 to TRBJ2-1, with 11 nucleotides matching TRBD1. V shed 4 bases and J 9 bases; nucleotides not matched to a gene: 5. Germline V gene data show CDR1 as KGHSY and CDR2 as FQNENV. The CDR3 has 14 amino acids. The CDR3 here is CASSRGQGAGEQFF. CDR3 sequence (DNA): TGTGCCAGCAGCCGCGGACAGGGGGCTGGTGAGCAGTTCTTC.

This sequence joins TRBV5-1 and TRBJ2-1; 7 bases align to TRBD1. V shed 2 bases, J shed 3 bases, and the junction held 8 bases outside the gene matches. Germline lookup yields CDR1 SGHRS and CDR2 YFSETQ. This CDR3 spans 16 amino acids. This CDR3 reads CASSLTGAGGYNEQFF. CDR3 DNA: TGCGCCAGCAGCTTAACAGGGGCAGGGGGCTACAATGAGCAGTTCTTC.

The CDR3 bases are TGTGCCAGCAGCCAAGTCGAAAGCGGGTACTATGGCTACACCTTC. It codes for CASSQVESGYYGYTF. The genes are TRBV14 and TRBJ1-2; D unresolved. Trimming shortened V by 1 base and J by 3 bases, and 12 bases separated the two germline ends. CDR3 size: 15 residues. The germline V gene encodes CDR1 SGHDN and CDR2 FVKESK.

The rearrangement links TRBV7-2 to TRBJ1-2; D may be TRBD1 (5 bases). V was pared by 5 bases and J by 2 bases, with 9 bases between. Germline-derived CDR1 and CDR2 are SGHTA and FQGNSA. The CDR3 has 13 residues. CDR3 in amino acids: CASSRDRNYGYTF. The CDR3 DNA reads TGTGCCAGCAGCCGAGACAGAAACTATGGCTACACCTTC.

The rearrangement uses TRBV25-1 and TRBJ2-5; a possible D gene is TRBD1 (5 bases). The germline gives CDR1 MGHDK, CDR2 SYGVNS. V shed 5 bases and J shed 1 base, with 8 bases lying between them. The CDR3 length is 13 residues. The CDR3 coding sequence is TGTGCCAGCAGTCGACAGCTCCAAGAGACCCAGTACTTC. Encoded protein: CASSRQLQETQYF.

The genes are TRBV7-9 and TRBJ2-7; D not resolved. V lost 5 bases to trimming and J lost 5 bases, with 10 bases between them. CDR3 length: 12 amino acids. Germline CDR1 is SEHNR and CDR2 is FQNEAQ (reference sequence). This chain's CDR3 is CASSPDWNEQYF. CDR3 DNA sequence: TGTGCCAGCAGCCCCGATTGGAACGAGCAGTACTTC.

On this clone: The junction differs from germline at one of its ends, possibly a read error. The rearrangement uses TRBV11-3 and TRBJ2-5; TRBD2 matches 10 bases. The germline V gene has CDR1 SGHNT and CDR2 YENEEA. CDR3 length: 17 residues. The chain's CDR3 is CASSPNTAGGPGETQHF. The CDR3 DNA reads as TGTGCCAGCAGTCCTAACACAGCGGGAGGGCCCGGCGAGACCCAGCACTTC.

The rearrangement uses TRBV7-3 and TRBJ2-3; 7 nucleotides line up with TRBD1. Germline CDR1 is SGHTA and CDR2 is FQGTGA. The CDR3 totals 15 residues. V was clipped by 4 bases and J by 0 bases; unmatched bases: 4. This CDR3 reads CASSYGQASTDTQYF. CDR3 bases: TGTGCCAGCAGCTACGGACAGGCCAGCACAGATACGCAGTATTTT.

This chain uses TRBV2 with TRBJ1-5; D unclear. The CDR3 runs to 18 residues. V lost 1 base and J lost 2, with 18 bases in between. Germline V CDR1 and CDR2: SNHLY, FYNNEI. The CDR3 here is CASSEGPGRPVGNQPQHF. CDR3 bases: TGTGCCAGCAGTGAAGGCCCAGGTCGGCCCGTGGGCAATCAGCCCCAGCATTTT.

The chain has TRBV5-1 and TRBJ2-2; 10 bases fit TRBD1. Germline assignment: CDR1 SGHRS and CDR2 YFSETQ. There are 17 residues in the CDR3. The V segment lost 0 bases and the J segment 5 bases; nucleotides outside the gene matches: 7. This CDR3 reads CASSLATGGSITGELFF. The CDR3 bases are TGCGCCAGCAGCTTGGCGACAGGGGGCTCTATAACCGGGGAGCTGTTTTTT.

This clone was seen a handful of times. The chain has TRBV7-2 and TRBJ2-6, with D possibly matching TRBD1 (6 bases). V was shortened by 1 base and J by 4 bases, with 14 bases between the two germline ends. The CDR3 sequence is 17 residues long. The germline V gene encodes CDR1 SGHTA and CDR2 FQGNSA. The CDR3 here is CASSLVAGVAGANVLTF. The CDR3 DNA is TGTGCCAGCAGCTTAGTCGCAGGGGTCGCCGGGGCCAACGTCCTGACTTTC.

The V call is TRBV7-2, the J call TRBJ1-3, with unresolved D. The CDR3 is 15 residues long. The germline gives CDR1 SGHTA, CDR2 FQGNSA. V lost 4 bases and J lost 4, with 14 bases in between. CDR3 region: CASSWSAAGGNTIYF. DNA of the CDR3: TGTGCCAGCAGCTGGAGTGCCGCGGGAGGAAACACCATATATTTT.

The rearrangement links TRBV5-1 to TRBJ2-7; D remains unclear. The V gene lost 6 bases and the J gene lost 3 bases, with 13 bases spanning the gap. CDR1 is SGHRS and CDR2 is YFSETQ in the germline V gene. This CDR3 region has 13 residues. CDR3 nucleotide sequence: TGCGCCAGCACCCAGGACGGCTTCTACGAGCAGTACTTC. This translates into CASTQDGFYEQYF.

This rearrangement joins TRBV5-4 to TRBJ2-3; weak D call: TRBD1 (5 bases). Germline assignment: CDR1 SGHNT and CDR2 YYREEE (reference sequence). There are 14 residues in the CDR3. Trimming removed 1 base from V and 4 bases from J, with 10 bases in between. The DNA of the CDR3 is TGTGCCAGCAGCTTGCGGCAGGGCCCAGATACGCAGTATTTT. It translates to CASSLRQGPDTQYF.

The gene calls are TRBV5-1 and TRBJ2-5; TRBD2 might be the D (6 bases). CDR1 is SGHRS, CDR2 YFSETQ, per germline. V was clipped by 4 bases and J by 5 bases, with 12 bases between them. The CDR3 is 13 residues long. CDR3 residues: CASSLRGLETQYF. CDR3 sequence (DNA): TGCGCCAGCAGCCTAAGGGGACTGGAGACCCAGTACTTC.

This chain joins TRBV7-3 and TRBJ2-7; 8 nucleotides line up with TRBD2. CDR1 and CDR2 from the germline V gene are SGHTA and FQGTGA. V shed 3 bases and J 2 bases; nucleotides not matched to a gene: 6. CDR3 length: 15 amino acids. This CDR3 reads CASSFGAGAAYEQYF. The CDR3 DNA sequence: TGTGCCAGCAGCTTTGGAGCGGGAGCTGCCTACGAGCAGTACTTC.

The chain couples TRBV30 to TRBJ1-3, with D possibly being TRBD1 (5 bases). The CDR3 is 14 amino acids. Deletions cut 3 bases from V and 3 bases from J, with 12 bases between. Germline CDR1 and CDR2: GTSNPN and SVGIG (reference sequence). CDR3 DNA: TGTGCCTGGAGCTCCCAGGGACTTGGAAACACCATATATTTT. It codes for CAWSSQGLGNTIYF.

The chain recombines TRBV7-8 with TRBJ2-7; D is perhaps TRBD1 (6 bases). The CDR3 covers 14 residues. The germline V and J ends were trimmed by 2 bases and 4 bases, with 12 bases remaining between them. The germline V gene encodes CDR1 SGHVS and CDR2 FQNEAQ. In DNA form, the CDR3 reads TGTGCCAGCAGCTTAAGGGGGTTTTGGTACGAGCAGTACTTC. This gives the protein CASSLRGFWYEQYF.